This TCR beta chain stems from a study of beta chain features in type 1 diabetes. V gave up 4 bases and J gave up 3 bases; unmatched junction bases: 5. Germline assignment: CDR1 SGHRS and CDR2 YFSETQ. The CDR3 loop spans 14 amino acids. General study results and limits: In the patient group, naive, central memory and Treg TCRB repertoires seemed more alike than in the healthy donor group.

A few counts support this clone. Its antigen is currently unknown. Isolated RNA was reverse transcribed in full, so expressed TCRB transcripts were sequenced. Here immunoSEQ multiplex PCR was the method, and the copy in TCRdb shows in-frame clones only, minus some. The table records 450,000 to 600,000 clones, approximately 30% of them present only once. This receptor was taken from a man aged 18 to 30 in good health. Input material: naive CD4+ T cells from blood. V is TRBV5-1 and J is TRBJ1-2; 8 bases agree with TRBD1. This CDR3 reads CASSAGQGDYGYTF. CDR3 coding DNA: TGCGCCAGCAGCGCCGGACAGGGCGACTATGGCTACACCTTC.